The T cell receptor (beta chain) described here comes from a study of blood T cell repertoires in COVID-19 (dated by TCRdb to 2018 to 2021). Some background on the complete study: Samples covering the acute and convalescent phases of COVID-19 were provided by collaborators in the United States, Italy and Spain. HLA class I and class II types, where available, came from metadata supplied by the sample provider rather than from assay-based typing. The dataset comprised deeply sampled blood TCRbeta repertoires from subjects exposed to, actively infected with, or recovered from COVID-19. The sample metadata nearly always contained a de-identified subject ID, COVID-19 status, age in years and sex. Samples came from the ongoing ImmuneRACE study (first 160 participants) plus 1,254 subjects from 6 global collaborators. A freely available public database, intended as a resource for researchers studying the immune response to SARS-CoV-2, is where the repertoires were released. The material from the prospective study consisted of cDNA or gDNA derived from T cells, B-cell-depleted T cells, or PBMCs.

A second Seattle source provided samples from volunteer blood donors who had recovered from COVID-19. Whole blood was collected in K2EDTA tubes by collaborating institutions according to the institutions' own protocols. Collaborator samples were shipped for TCRbeta analysis as frozen whole blood, isolated PBMCs, or DNA extracted from either sample type. For this clone: What antigen it recognizes has not been identified. Per-base qualities were not stored, and no clone one base away is much larger.

Study-level results and caveats: Clinical and demographic metadata were provided uncurated, with the amount varying by source and participant.

The immunoSEQ Assay, a bias-controlled multiplex PCR, was used to amplify TCRbeta CDR3 regions from genomic DNA. The original pipeline was this. The number of nucleated cells in each sample was estimated from the amplification of reference gene primers within the assay. To quantify the absolute abundance of each unique TCRbeta CDR3 rearrangement, sequence reads were collapsed and filtered. Productive Simpson clonality was computed per sample as the square root of Simpson's diversity index over productive rearrangements. TCRdb mirrors the immuneACCESS table, restricted to in-frame sequences. Some clones are absent from its copies; in checked studies, under half trace to an unresolved V gene, and the reason for the others is unknown. V, J and clone size are taken as reported in that table, and D and trimming were inferred from the DNA itself. For this sample there are about 170,000 clones; around 83% appear just once. Of the sample, roughly 18% falls within the top ten clones.

Sequenced material: peripheral blood. The TCR originated in a woman aged 70-85 years who had recovered from COVID-19.

The CDR3 region: CASSTRTGGAGNTIYF. At the DNA level, the sequence is TGTGCCAGCAGCACCCGGACAGGGGGAGCTGGAAACACCATATATTTT. The chain is encoded by TRBV5-4 joined to TRBJ1-3; TRBD1 lines up with 10 middle nucleotides. Looking up the germline V gene (reference sequence) yields CDR1 SGHNT and CDR2 YYREEE. V loses 4 bases at its end and J loses 2 bases; junction bases beyond the gene matches: 6. The CDR3 goes from the cysteine to the phenylalanine over 16 residues. Solely the CDR3 DNA is kept, with 48 bases framed from the first base.